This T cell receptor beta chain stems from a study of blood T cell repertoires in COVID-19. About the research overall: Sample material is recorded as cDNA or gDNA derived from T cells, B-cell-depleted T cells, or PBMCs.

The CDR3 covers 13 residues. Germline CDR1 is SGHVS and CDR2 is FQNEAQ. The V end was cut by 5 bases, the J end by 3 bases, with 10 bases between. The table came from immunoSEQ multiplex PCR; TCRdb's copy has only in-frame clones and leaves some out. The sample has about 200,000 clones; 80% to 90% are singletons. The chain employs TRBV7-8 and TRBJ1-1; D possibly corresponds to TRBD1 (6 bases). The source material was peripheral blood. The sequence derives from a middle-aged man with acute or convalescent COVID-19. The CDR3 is CASSGQGYTEAFF. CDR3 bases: TGTGCCAGCAGCGGCCAGGGGTACACTGAAGCTTTCTTT.